A selection of T cell receptor beta chains follows, all from one sample in a study of shared clonotypes between healthy human individuals. Measured with immunoSEQ multiplex PCR; TCRdb has only the in-frame clones, and not every one. The sample comprises approximately 400,000 clones, approximately 96% of which are singletons, and around 0.3% rests with the top ten. The sample comprised memory CD8+ T cells sorted from blood. The source is a man in his thirties or forties in good health. CDR3s include the opening cysteine and the closing phenylalanine or tryptophan. A D gene is named only where the DNA matches it firmly. For some rows the clone size is stated as once, few or many, or as a class when expanded; others skip it.

TRBJ2-7	.	TRBD2	TRBV7-9	CASSFLTSGSTLYEQYF	TGTGCCAGCAGCTTCCTGACTAGCGGGAGCACTCTCTACGAGCAGTACTTC
TRBJ2-1	.	.	TRBV29-1	CSVGRASNEQFF	TGCAGCGTTGGGAGGGCCAGTAATGAGCAGTTCTTC
TRBJ2-2	.	TRBD2	TRBV7-6	CASSSGLAVTGELFF	TGTGCCAGCAGCTCGGGACTAGCGGTCACCGGGGAGCTGTTTTTT
TRBJ2-1	.	TRBD2	TRBV5-1	CASSLAGLAGGFNEQFF	TGCGCCAGCAGCTTGGCGGGACTAGCGGGAGGCTTCAATGAGCAGTTCTTC
TRBJ2-7	.	.	TRBV5-1	CASRVELFTIYEQYF	TGCGCCAGCAGGGTCGAGCTCTTCACGATATACGAGCAGTACTTC
TRBJ2-1	.	TRBD2	TRBV7-9	CASSLDRGIAGGNEQFF	TGTGCCAGCAGCTTAGATAGGGGGATAGCGGGAGGGAATGAGCAGTTCTTC
TRBJ2-7	.	TRBD1	TRBV13	CASSLGTGLYEQYF	TGTGCCAGCAGCTTAGGGACAGGGCTATACGAGCAGTACTTC
TRBJ1-2	.	.	TRBV25-1	CASLRTTSSNYGYTF	TGTGCCAGCCTCAGGACAACTTCTTCCAACTATGGCTACACCTTC
TRBJ1-2	.	.	TRBV9	CASSVTGTQYGYTF	TGTGCCAGCAGCGTTACCGGGACGCAGTATGGCTACACCTTC
TRBJ2-7	.	.	TRBV28	CASRRDLAPAYEQYF	TGTGCCAGCAGACGAGATCTAGCACCCGCCTACGAGCAGTACTTC
TRBJ1-3	.	.	TRBV11-2	CASSLITSGNTIYF	TGTGCCAGCAGCCTAATTACCTCTGGAAACACCATATATTTT
TRBJ2-3	.	TRBD2	TRBV10-3	CAISERTSGSTDTQYF	TGTGCCATCAGTGAGCGTACTAGCGGGAGCACAGATACGCAGTATTTT
TRBJ1-5	.	.	TRBV5-1	CASSLAGREDQPQHF	TGCGCCAGCAGCTTGGCGGGCAGGGAGGACCAGCCCCAGCATTTT
TRBJ2-3	.	.	TRBV30	CAWSLRGVGSDTQYF	TGTGCCTGGAGTTTACGGGGAGTAGGGTCAGATACGCAGTATTTT
TRBJ2-7	.	.	TRBV20-1	CSAPGTYEQYF	TGCAGTGCCCCAGGGACCTACGAGCAGTACTTC
TRBJ2-1	.	TRBD2	TRBV6-5	CASSRTSGSYNEQFF	TGTGCCAGCAGCCGGACTAGCGGGAGTTACAATGAGCAGTTCTTC
TRBJ2-1	.	TRBD2	TRBV6-6	CASTPGLAGYNEQFF	TGTGCCAGCACACCGGGACTAGCGGGCTACAATGAGCAGTTCTTC
TRBJ2-2	.	TRBD1	TRBV7-9	CASSLQGAGELFF	TGTGCCAGCAGCCTCCAGGGGGCCGGGGAGCTGTTTTTT
TRBJ2-7	.	.	TRBV10-2	CASTPGDYEQYF	TGCGCCAGCACCCCGGGGGACTACGAGCAGTACTTC
TRBJ2-2	.	TRBD2	TRBV7-6	CASSQQRTSGSWAGELFF	TGTGCCAGCAGCCAACAACGGACTAGCGGGAGTTGGGCCGGGGAGCTGTTTTTT
TRBJ1-1	.	.	TRBV7-9	CASSLDQGTEAFF	TGTGCCAGCAGCTTAGATCAGGGGACTGAAGCTTTCTTT
TRBJ2-5	.	TRBD2	TRBV29-1	CSVDLAGIQETQYF	TGCAGCGTTGATCTAGCGGGGATCCAAGAGACCCAGTACTTC
TRBJ1-2	.	.	TRBV15	CATSQGPRAIYGYTF	TGTGCCACCAGCCAGGGGCCAAGGGCAATCTATGGCTACACCTTC
TRBJ2-1	.	TRBD2	TRBV5-1	CASRLAVNEQFF	TGCGCCAGCAGGCTAGCGGTGAATGAGCAGTTCTTC
TRBJ2-5	.	.	TRBV12-5	CASASHRAQETQYF	TGTGCTAGTGCTTCACACAGGGCTCAAGAGACCCAGTACTTC
TRBJ2-7	.	TRBD1	TRBV6-1	CATGYKVGTGLYF	TGTGCCACCGGTTACAAGGTCGGGACAGGGCTGTACTTC
TRBJ1-5	.	TRBD1	TRBV30	CAWSVGPTGWNQPQHF	TGTGCCTGGAGTGTAGGCCCGACAGGGTGGAATCAGCCCCAGCATTTT
TRBJ2-3	.	.	TRBV28	CASTGSGRGTDTQYF	TGTGCCAGCACCGGGTCGGGTCGTGGCACAGATACGCAGTATTTT
TRBJ2-1	.	TRBD1	TRBV19	CASSYARDRGREQFF	TGTGCCAGTAGTTATGCCCGGGACAGAGGACGGGAGCAGTTCTTC
TRBJ2-1	.	TRBD2	TRBV10-2	CASSESRLAGGPGTNEQFF	TGCGCCAGCAGTGAGTCCAGACTAGCGGGAGGGCCGGGGACCAATGAGCAGTTCTTC
TRBJ1-1	.	.	TRBV6-5	CASSYGQNTEAFF	TGTGCCAGCAGTTACGGTCAGAACACTGAAGCTTTCTTT
TRBJ2-2	.	.	TRBV25-1	CASRGNRDTGELFF	TGTGCCAGCAGGGGAAACAGGGACACCGGGGAGCTGTTTTTT
TRBJ2-3	.	.	TRBV2	CARDLAPSTDTQYF	TGTGCCAGGGACCTAGCGCCTAGCACAGATACGCAGTATTTT
TRBJ1-5	.	.	TRBV9	CASSVGDGNQPQHF	TGTGCCAGCAGCGTAGGAGATGGCAATCAGCCCCAGCATTTT
TRBJ1-3	.	TRBD1	TRBV28	CASSRQFGTGVWGNTIYF	TGTGCCAGCAGCCGCCAATTCGGGACAGGGGTCTGGGGAAACACCATATATTTT
TRBJ1-5	.	.	TRBV10-3	CAISGANQPQHF	TGTGCCATCAGCGGGGCCAATCAGCCCCAGCATTTT
TRBJ2-1	.	.	TRBV20-1	CSAPSYNEQFF	TGCAGTGCTCCCTCATATAATGAGCAGTTCTTC
TRBJ1-1	.	TRBD1	TRBV2	CASSEALIGQGNTEAFF	TGTGCCAGCAGTGAAGCCTTAATCGGACAGGGGAACACTGAAGCTTTCTTT
TRBJ2-4	.	.	TRBV1	CTSSQVRQGEKNIQYF	TGCACCAGCAGCCAAGTCCGACAGGGAGAGAAAAACATTCAGTACTTC
TRBJ1-1	once	TRBD1	TRBV6-5	CASSSGQGATEAFF	TGTGCCAGCAGTTCCGGACAGGGGGCGACTGAAGCTTTCTTT
TRBJ2-1	.	.	TRBV29-1	CSVTSSYNEQFF	TGCAGTGTTACTAGCTCCTACAATGAGCAGTTCTTC
TRBJ2-5	.	.	TRBV25-1	CASSTQVYQETQYF	TGTGCCAGCAGTACCCAAGTCTACCAAGAGACCCAGTACTTC
TRBJ2-1	.	TRBD2	TRBV5-1	CASWVTSGRAYNEQFF	TGCGCCAGCTGGGTTACTAGCGGGAGGGCCTACAATGAGCAGTTCTTC